This TCR beta chain was sequenced in a study of T cell responses to AZD1222 COVID-19 vaccine. Study-wide background: The analysis combined second doses at about 4 or about 12 weeks. Study results and limitations: Repertoire collection took place solely once the T cell response had peaked. Spike-specific TCR repertoires showed rising breadth and depth after two AZD1222 doses. Variant regions that are unmutated are reportedly the target of nearly half of spike-specific TCRs.

The germline V gene has CDR1 MNHEY and CDR2 SVGEGT. CDR3 length equals 13 residues. Only in-frame clones appear in the TCRdb table, and some are missing; sequencing was by immunoSEQ multiplex PCR. The sample carries more than 95,000 clones, roughly 88% recorded once. A word on this clone: Antigen unknown. One end of the junction fails to match germline, which may point to a read error.

This material consisted of peripheral blood, taken on day 0 of AZD1222 vaccination. The sequence was collected from an adult in good health. This chain uses TRBV6-2 or TRBV6-3 with TRBJ2-5; 7 nucleotides line up with TRBD1. The CDR3 sequence is CASRYRGVETQYF. In DNA form, the CDR3 reads TGTGCCAGCCGTTACAGGGGAGTGGAGACCCAGTACTTC.